The 29 T cell receptor beta chains below were found in one sample sequenced in a study of blood T cell repertoires in COVID-19. The repertoire was sequenced with immunoSEQ multiplex PCR; TCRdb's copy has only in-frame clones and lacks some. The sample lists about 140,000 clones; 70% to 90% were seen once. Input material: peripheral blood. The source is a human donor in a cohort sampled during active COVID-19.

The chain employs TRBV10-3 and TRBJ1-2; no clear D. The V end lost 2 bases, the J end lost 5 bases, and 6 bases lay between the germline ends. Per germline, CDR1 ENHRY and CDR2 SYGVKD. This CDR3 has 12 amino acids. The CDR3 loop is CAISETSYGYTF. DNA for the CDR3: TGTGCCATCAGTGAGACAAGTTATGGCTACACCTTC.

The J gene is TRBJ2-1, the V gene TRBV29-1, with TRBD2 matching 8 bases. CDR1 and CDR2 from the germline V gene are SQVTM and ANQGSEA. V shed 1 base and J 0 bases; nucleotides not matched to a gene: 2. CDR3 size: 15 residues. Here the CDR3 DNA reads TGCAGCGTTGAAGGGCTAGCGGGCTCCTACAATGAGCAGTTCTTC. This gives the protein CSVEGLAGSYNEQFF.

Here the CDR3 DNA reads TGTGCCAGCAGCTTAGCGCGGGGGAGGCTCACTGAAGCTTTCTTT. This codes for CASSLARGRLTEAFF. The chain recombines TRBV7-2 with TRBJ1-1; a weak D match, TRBD1 (5 bases). Trimming pared 0 bases from V and 4 bases from J, leaving 12 bases between. Germline CDR1 SGHTA, CDR2 FQGNSA. The CDR3 is made up of 15 amino acids.

The V call is TRBV7-2, the J call TRBJ2-7; 12 bases agree with TRBD2. The V and J ends lost 3 bases and 6 bases, in that order; junction bases with no gene match: 6. Germline V gives CDR1 SGHTA, CDR2 FQGNSA. The CDR3 sequence is 15 residues long. Here the CDR3 reads CASSLTGLAGSEQYF. CDR3 nucleotide sequence: TGTGCCAGCAGCTTGACGGGACTAGCGGGCTCCGAGCAGTACTTC. The full variable domain, with the rest looked up from reference TRBV7-2 and TRBJ2-7, is GAGVSQSPSNKVTEKGKDVELRCDPISGHTALYWYRQSLGQGLEFLIYFQGNSAPDKSGLPSDRFSAERTGGSVSTLTIQRTQQEDSAVYLCASSLTGLAGSEQYFGPGTRLTVT.

The gene calls are TRBV30 and TRBJ1-3, with TRBD1 identical over 8 bases. Germline V lookup: CDR1 GTSNPN, CDR2 SVGIG (reference sequence). V lost 1 base, J lost 0 bases, and 5 bases stayed unmatched. CDR3 size: 16 residues. The CDR3 DNA sequence: TGTGCCTGGAGTGGATTGGGGACAGGCTCTGGAAACACCATATATTTT. Its protein is CAWSGLGTGSGNTIYF.

The chain joins TRBV7-3 to TRBJ2-7; TRBD2 aligns across 7 bases. Germline V lookup: CDR1 SGHTA, CDR2 FQGTGA. V lost 5 bases and J lost 4; bases outside the gene matches: 5. This CDR3 has 13 residues. CDR3: CASSAGGSYEQYF. The CDR3 nucleotides read TGTGCCAGCAGCGCCGGGGGGTCTTACGAGCAGTACTTC.

This chain joins TRBV6-6 and TRBJ1-4; 8 bases align to TRBD1. This CDR3 has 14 amino acids. Germline V gene sequence: CDR1 MNHNY, CDR2 SVGAGI (reference sequence). Trimming removed 8 bases from V and 3 bases from J; junction bases left unmatched: 5. CDR3 nucleotides: TGTGCCAGCGGGAGACAGGGGCCTAATGAAAAACTGTTTTTT. Translated, it gives CASGRQGPNEKLFF.

Only one count was recorded for this clone. The chain combines TRBV27 with TRBJ2-5; maybe TRBD1 (5 bases). The CDR3 spans 14 residues. V lost 5 bases, J lost 4 bases, and 14 bases lay in between. Germline CDR1 reads MNHEY; CDR2 reads SMNVEV (reference sequence). CDR3 nucleotide sequence: TGTGCCAGCAGTAGAAGGGGAAGGGGAGAGACCCAGTACTTC. It is translated as CASSRRGRGETQYF.

The chain uses TRBV29-1 and TRBJ2-1; tentatively, D is TRBD1 (5 bases). The length of the CDR3 is 12 residues. Trimming took 3 bases from V and 6 from J, leaving 9 bases between them. CDR1 and CDR2 from the germline V gene are SQVTM and ANQGSEA. CDR3 coding DNA: TGCAGCGTTGACAGGGCGCGCAATGAGCAGTTCTTC. Amino acid sequence: CSVDRARNEQFF.

This chain links TRBV28 with TRBJ2-5, with 7 bases matching TRBD2. Germline V gene data show CDR1 as MDHEN and CDR2 as SYDVKM. This CDR3 has 17 residues. The trim removed 7 bases at V and 0 bases at J, leaving 14 bases unmatched. The CDR3, as DNA: TGTGCCAGCAATGAGGCGGGGAGGGCTGGAAACCAAGAGACCCAGTACTTC. Translated: CASNEAGRAGNQETQYF.

The chain has TRBV28 and TRBJ2-2, with D possibly being TRBD1 (5 bases). V lost 3 bases to trimming and J lost 5 bases, with 7 bases between them. The CDR3 extends over 13 amino acids. The germline V gene encodes CDR1 MDHEN and CDR2 SYDVKM. CDR3 bases: TGTGCCAGCAGTTTTGCAGGGACCGGGGAGCTGTTTTTT. Its protein is CASSFAGTGELFF.

The gene calls are TRBV10-1 and TRBJ2-3; 11 nucleotides match TRBD2. The CDR3 has 16 residues. The junction had 4 bases not matched to a gene; V was cut back by 0 bases and J by 5 bases. Germline V gives CDR1 WNHNN, CDR2 SYGVQD (reference sequence). CDR3 region: CASSESPSGGIDTQYF. The CDR3 DNA reads TGCGCCAGCAGTGAGTCGCCTAGCGGGGGGATAGATACGCAGTATTTT.

The rearrangement uses TRBV7-3 and TRBJ2-5; 8 bases map to TRBD2. Germline CDR1 is SGHTA and CDR2 is FQGTGA. CDR3 size: 15 residues. V gave up 6 bases and J gave up 5 bases; unmatched junction bases: 11. CDR3 DNA sequence: TGTGCCAGCAGTCAAACTAGCGGCCCGGGGGAGACCCAGTACTTC. This encodes CASSQTSGPGETQYF. Combining the CDR3 with reference TRBV7-3 and TRBJ2-5 gives the whole variable domain GAGVSQTPSNKVTEKGKYVELRCDPISGHTALYWYRQSLGQGPEFLIYFQGTGAADDSGLPNDRFFAVRPEGSVSTLKIQRTERGDSAVYLCASSQTSGPGETQYFGPGTRLLVL.

This sequence joins TRBV5-4 and TRBJ2-7, with a possible D match to TRBD1 (7 bases). The CDR3 has 18 amino acids. The ends were cut back, 4 bases at V and 6 bases at J, with 29 bases in the middle. The V gene's germline CDR1 is SGHNT and CDR2 YYREEE (reference sequence). The CDR3 coding sequence is TGTGCCAGCAGCCGCGGGACAGCTACTTACTCCTCGACGAGCGAGCAGTACTTC. Residues: CASSRGTATYSSTSEQYF. The full variable domain, rest sourced from reference TRBV5-4 and TRBJ2-7, is ETGVTQSPTHLIKTRGQQVTLRCSSQSGHNTVSWYQQALGQGPQFIFQYYREEENGRGNFPPRFSGLQFPNYSSELNVNALELDDSALYLCASSRGTATYSSTSEQYFGPGTRLTVT.

V usage is TRBV7-8 and J usage is TRBJ2-2; 9 nucleotides line up with TRBD1. Germline CDR1 SGHVS, CDR2 FQNEAQ. The CDR3 has 15 residues. V lost 5 bases, J lost 5 bases, and 6 bases stayed unmatched. CDR3: CASSADRGGTGELFF. The DNA of the CDR3 is TGTGCCAGCAGCGCGGACAGGGGTGGAACCGGGGAGCTGTTTTTT.

The CDR3 DNA sequence: TGTGCCAGTAGTTGGGACACCCGCTCTGGAAACACCATATATTTT. This sequence encodes CASSWDTRSGNTIYF. V is TRBV19 and J is TRBJ1-3, with D perhaps matching TRBD1 (6 bases). This CDR3 comprises 15 residues. Per the germline V gene, CDR1 is LNHDA and CDR2 is SQIVND (reference sequence). V shed 5 bases and J shed 0 bases, with 11 bases lying between them.

V usage is TRBV7-8 and J usage is TRBJ2-2; D not resolved. Germline V gene sequence: CDR1 SGHVS, CDR2 FQNEAQ. The CDR3 extends over 16 amino acids. Deletions cut 2 bases from V and 1 base from J, with 11 bases between. CDR3 in amino acids: CASSLSLGGNTGELFF. The CDR3 bases are TGTGCCAGCAGCTTATCCCTCGGCGGGAACACCGGGGAGCTGTTTTTT.

The gene calls are TRBV7-8 and TRBJ1-3; D not certain. Trimming took off 5 bases at V and 1 base at J, with 6 bases between the two ends. Germline loops: CDR1 SGHVS, CDR2 FQNEAQ. The CDR3 is 13 amino acids. The CDR3 DNA sequence: TGTGCCAGCAGCGCTATATCTGGAAACACCATATATTTT. Its protein product is CASSAISGNTIYF.

The chain recombines TRBV11-2 with TRBJ2-5; 12 bases are shared with TRBD2. V lost 5 bases and J lost 3; bases outside the gene matches: 13. CDR1 and CDR2 (germline): SGHAT, FQNNGV. This CDR3 comprises 18 residues. DNA for the CDR3: TGTGCCAGCAGCGATGCGACTAGCGGGAGAGCTGGGGAAGAGACCCAGTACTTC. It yields the protein CASSDATSGRAGEETQYF.

The V gene is TRBV4-2, the J gene TRBJ1-3; D is unclear. Germline values: CDR1 LGHNA, CDR2 YNFKEQ. The V gene lost 4 bases and the J gene lost 4 bases, with 14 bases spanning the gap. CDR3 length equals 15 residues. The DNA for the CDR3 is TGTGCCAGCAGCCGCTATACAGAGCCAGGAAACACCATATATTTT. Translating gives CASSRYTEPGNTIYF.

This chain joins TRBV18 and TRBJ1-5, with 9 nucleotides matching TRBD1. V gave up 1 base and J gave up 1 base; unmatched junction bases: 8. This CDR3 has 18 amino acids. The germline V gene has CDR1 KGHSH and CDR2 LQKENI. DNA of the CDR3: TGTGCCAGCTCACCACGGGACAGGGAGGATCGGAGCAATCAGCCCCAGCATTTT. Residues: CASSPRDREDRSNQPQHF.

The chain is built from TRBV3-1 (or the pseudogene TRBV3-2) and TRBJ2-2; D remains unclear. The CDR3 is 14 residues long. Germline CDR1 is LGHDT and CDR2 is YNNKEL (reference sequence). V gave up 2 bases and J gave up 6 bases, with 10 bases separating them. The CDR3 sequence is CASSQTGYPGELFF. The CDR3 region has the DNA TGTGCCAGCAGCCAAACGGGTTATCCCGGGGAGCTGTTTTTT.

CDR3 sequence (DNA): TGCGCCAGCAGCCCCGGACAGGTGTCTGGGGCCAACGTCCTGACTTTC. Its protein is CASSPGQVSGANVLTF. The chain combines TRBV5-1 with TRBJ2-6, with TRBD1 matching over 7 bases. Trimming removed 4 bases from V and 1 base from J; junction bases left unmatched: 5. This CDR3 has 16 amino acids. Germline lookup yields CDR1 SGHRS and CDR2 YFSETQ.

V usage is TRBV2 and J usage is TRBJ1-5; TRBD1 might be the D (6 bases). V shed 6 bases and J shed 7 bases, with 13 bases lying between them. The length of the CDR3 is 13 residues. Germline CDR1 is SNHLY and CDR2 is FYNNEI. The CDR3 region is CASRSRGKQPQHF. CDR3 DNA sequence: TGTGCCAGCAGAAGCAGGGGTAAGCAGCCCCAGCATTTT.

This rearrangement joins TRBV12-3 or TRBV12-4 to TRBJ2-2; 9 bases align to TRBD2. The junction had 2 bases not matched to a gene; V was cut back by 5 bases and J by 7 bases. The CDR3 runs to 13 residues. CDR3 protein: CASSGLAFGELFF. The CDR3 DNA reads TGTGCCAGCAGTGGACTAGCGTTCGGGGAGCTGTTTTTT.

The CDR3 nucleotides are TGCGCCAGCAGCCAGGCCCCGGGACTATCCTACGAGCAGTACTTC. Encoded protein: CASSQAPGLSYEQYF. This chain uses TRBV4-1 with TRBJ2-7, with 7 bases aligning to TRBD2. Unmatched junction bases numbered 6, after V lost 3 bases and J lost 1 base. The V gene's germline CDR1 is MGHRA and CDR2 YSYEKL. The CDR3 sequence is 15 residues long.

V usage is TRBV6-6 and J usage is TRBJ2-3, with D unclear. V lost 2 bases and J lost 2, with 11 bases in between. This CDR3 region has 15 residues. Germline values: CDR1 MNHNY, CDR2 SVGAGI (reference sequence). Here the CDR3 reads CASSYARGFTDTQYF. The CDR3 coding sequence is TGTGCCAGCAGTTACGCGCGCGGATTCACAGATACGCAGTATTTT.

The chain combines TRBV5-5 with TRBJ2-1; TRBD2 matches at 11 bases. The CDR3 loop spans 19 amino acids. V lost 1 base to trimming and J lost 0 bases; unmatched junction nucleotides: 9. The V gene's germline CDR1 is SGHKS and CDR2 YYEKEE (reference sequence). CDR3 bases: TGTGCCAGCAGCTTGAGAACTAGCGGGAGCCCCAGCTCCTACAATGAGCAGTTCTTC. Residues: CASSLRTSGSPSSYNEQFF.

The chain uses TRBV4-1 and TRBJ2-5; 7 nucleotides line up with TRBD2. Germline assignment: CDR1 MGHRA and CDR2 YSYEKL. Trimming cost V 0 bases and J 6 bases; bases outside gene matches: 13. The CDR3 consists of 17 residues. The CDR3 bases are TGCGCCAGCAGCCAAGATCTTGGGCTAGCGGAAGGGAAGACCCAGTACTTC. It codes for CASSQDLGLAEGKTQYF.